A single sample gave rise to the 15 T cell receptor beta chains below, sequenced in a study of CD8+CD57+ T cells in acquired aplastic anemia. CDR3 and TCR beta VDJ profiling relied on genomic DNA as the template. Via MiXCR, TCRdb re-called the reads, giving one row per CDR3 protein. Of some 190,000 distinct CDR3 sequences listed, 40% to 50% were seen once; the top ten hold approximately 2.9%. The sample consisted of sorted CD4+, CD8+, or CD8+CD57+ T cells (not recorded which) from PBMCs. The receptors come from a human donor in good health.

The V call is TRBV5-4, the J call TRBJ2-7; tentative D call: TRBD1 (6 bases). In germline, CDR1 is SGHNT, CDR2 YYREEE (reference sequence). The length of the CDR3 is 13 residues. V gave up 4 bases and J gave up 6 bases, with 14 bases separating them. The CDR3 loop reads CASSERTVGEQYF. The CDR3 DNA follows: TGTGCCAGCAGCGAAAGGACAGTGGGCGAGCAGTACTTC.

This clonotype was recorded many times. The V gene is TRBV15, the J gene TRBJ1-1; the D gene is possibly TRBD1 (6 bases). CDR1 and CDR2 (germline): LNHNV, YYDKDF (reference sequence). The CDR3 has 15 residues. V lost 2 bases, J lost 3 bases, and 13 bases lay in between. The CDR3, as DNA: TGTGCCACCAGCAGATTAGGGGGGCGAGACACTGAAGCTTTCTTT. Its translation is CATSRLGGRDTEAFF.

This sequence joins TRBV5-1 and TRBJ2-7, with D tentatively TRBD1 or TRBD2 (5 bases each). CDR1 and CDR2 (germline): SGHRS, YFSETQ. Trimming cost V 0 bases and J 9 bases, with 13 bases left between them. The CDR3 length is 13 residues. The CDR3: CASSLETAGRQYF. DNA for the CDR3: TGCGCCAGCAGCTTGGAGACGGCAGGGAGGCAGTACTTC.

V and J are TRBV24-1 and TRBJ2-3; D ambiguous. Per germline, CDR1 KGHDR and CDR2 SFDVKD. V lost 3 bases, J lost 0 bases, and 9 bases lay in between. The CDR3 is made up of 15 amino acids. The CDR3 here is CATSDAPGSTDTQYF. CDR3 DNA: TGTGCCACCAGTGATGCCCCCGGTAGCACAGATACGCAGTATTTT.

The chain carries TRBV20-1 and TRBJ1-6, with TRBD1 matching 8 bases. Germline V lookup: CDR1 DFQATT, CDR2 SNEGSKA (reference sequence). The V segment lost 3 bases and the J segment 9 bases; nucleotides outside the gene matches: 10. CDR3 size: 15 residues. For the CDR3, the DNA is TGCAGTGCTAGCCGGGACAGGATTTCCTCTTCACCCCTCCACTTT. Translated: CSASRDRISSSPLHF.

This clonotype showed up many times. The J gene is TRBJ1-5, the V gene TRBV29-1; TRBD1 matches at 7 bases. The CDR3 is 16 amino acids. V gave up 0 bases and J gave up 9 bases; unmatched junction bases: 14. Germline lookup yields CDR1 SQVTM and CDR2 ANQGSEA. CDR3 sequence (DNA): TGCAGCGTTGAAGAAGGGCCCGACAGGGATCGGGGGCCCCAGCATTTT. It encodes CSVEEGPDRDRGPQHF.

This clonotype was recorded at least ten times. The chain joins TRBV2 to TRBJ2-5; D remains ambiguous. V was clipped by 2 bases and J by 2 bases, with 15 bases between them. The CDR3 covers 16 residues. Germline values: CDR1 SNHLY, CDR2 FYNNEI. In DNA, the CDR3 is TGTGCCAGCAGTGAAAGAGGTACTACCAAACAAGAGACCCAGTACTTC. Protein sequence: CASSERGTTKQETQYF.

This clonotype was detected ten times or more. The chain combines TRBV9 with TRBJ1-6; unclear D gene. Germline CDR1 reads SGDLS; CDR2 reads YYNGEE. Trimming removed 2 bases at V and 7 bases at J, with 10 bases between. The CDR3 covers 14 residues. CDR3: CASSVGRINSPLHF. Here the CDR3 DNA reads TGTGCCAGCAGCGTCGGCAGAATCAATTCACCCCTCCACTTT.

V is TRBV20-1 and J is TRBJ1-1; D is uncertain. Trimming stripped 3 bases from V and 4 bases from J, with 9 bases between. Germline V gives CDR1 DFQATT, CDR2 SNEGSKA (reference sequence). There are 12 residues in the CDR3. The CDR3 DNA sequence: TGCAGTGCTAGGCCGACAAGCACTGAAGCTTTCTTT. This translates into CSARPTSTEAFF.

This clonotype appeared a few times. This rearrangement joins TRBV7-6 to TRBJ2-7, with D perhaps given as TRBD1 or TRBD2 (5 bases each). Germline V gives CDR1 SGHVS, CDR2 FNYEAQ. Trimming removed 5 bases from V and 7 bases from J, with 12 bases in between. This CDR3 has 12 amino acids. CDR3 protein: CASSRPWGEQYF. Here the CDR3 DNA reads TGTGCCAGCAGCCGTCCATGGGGGGAGCAGTACTTC.

The CDR3: CASSEQHEQYF. The CDR3 DNA reads TGTGCCAGCAGTGAACAACACGAGCAGTACTTC. The chain links TRBV2 to TRBJ2-7; D is undetermined. Germline V CDR1 and CDR2: SNHLY, FYNNEI. This CDR3 is 11 amino acids long. Trimming removed 2 bases from V and 5 bases from J, with 4 bases in between. Together with reference TRBV2 and TRBJ2-7, the CDR3 gives the full variable domain: EPEVTQTPSHQVTQMGQEVILRCVPISNHLYFYWYRQILGQKVEFLVSFYNNEISEKSEIFDDQFSVERPDGSNFTLKIRSTKLEDSAMYFCASSEQHEQYFGPGTRLTVT.

The V gene is TRBV20-1, the J gene TRBJ1-1; D remains unclear. The CDR3 extends over 13 amino acids. The V gene lost 5 bases and the J gene lost 4 bases, with 14 bases spanning the gap. Germline V gene lookup returns CDR1 DFQATT and CDR2 SNEGSKA (reference sequence). This chain's CDR3 is CSARHPQGTEAFF. The DNA of the CDR3 is TGCAGTGCTCGACACCCTCAAGGCACTGAAGCTTTCTTT.

The J gene is TRBJ1-2, the V gene TRBV4-1, with D uncertain. Germline V gene lookup returns CDR1 MGHRA and CDR2 YSYEKL. The CDR3 consists of 16 residues. The V gene lost 0 bases and the J gene lost 0 bases, with 11 bases spanning the gap. In DNA, the CDR3 is TGCGCCAGCAGCCAAGATTTCCAGAGTTCTAACTATGGCTACACCTTC. Translating it yields CASSQDFQSSNYGYTF.

The rearrangement uses TRBV11-1 and TRBJ2-1; TRBD1 aligns across 10 bases. Germline values: CDR1 SGHAT, CDR2 FQDESV (reference sequence). CDR3 length: 19 residues. With V trimmed by 2 bases and J by 0 bases, 10 bases remained unmatched. The CDR3 nucleotides read TGTGCCAGCAGCTTATTTGTGGGACAGGGGAGAATCTCCTACAATGAGCAGTTCTTC. This translates into CASSLFVGQGRISYNEQFF.

This clonotype was seen repeatedly, ten times or more. The V gene is TRBV6-5, the J gene TRBJ2-2; the D gene could be TRBD1 or TRBD2 (5 bases each). Germline V lookup: CDR1 MNHEY, CDR2 SVGAGI. CDR3 size: 14 residues. With 0 bases removed from V and 4 bases from J, the gap between germline ends came to 6 bases. CDR3 sequence reads: CASSYSGTTGELFF. The CDR3 DNA reads as TGTGCCAGCAGTTACTCAGGGACCACCGGGGAGCTGTTTTTT.